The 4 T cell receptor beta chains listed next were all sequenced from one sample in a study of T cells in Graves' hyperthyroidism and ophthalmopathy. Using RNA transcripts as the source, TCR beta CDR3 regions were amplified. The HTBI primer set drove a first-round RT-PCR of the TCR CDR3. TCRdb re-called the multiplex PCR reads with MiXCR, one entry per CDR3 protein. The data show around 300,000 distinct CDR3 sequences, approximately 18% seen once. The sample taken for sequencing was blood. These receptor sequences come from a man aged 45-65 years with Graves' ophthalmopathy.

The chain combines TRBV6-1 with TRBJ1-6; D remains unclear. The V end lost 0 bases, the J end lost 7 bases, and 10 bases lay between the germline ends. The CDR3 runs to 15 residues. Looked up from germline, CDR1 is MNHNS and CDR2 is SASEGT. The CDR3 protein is CASSEAGGYNSPLHF. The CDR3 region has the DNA TGTGCCAGCAGTGAAGCAGGAGGGTACAATTCACCCCTCCACTTT.

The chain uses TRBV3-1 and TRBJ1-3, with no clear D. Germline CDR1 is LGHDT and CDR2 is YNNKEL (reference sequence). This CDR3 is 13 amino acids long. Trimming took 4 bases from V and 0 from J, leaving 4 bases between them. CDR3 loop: CASSPPSGNTIYF. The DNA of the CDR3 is TGTGCCAGCAGCCCACCCTCTGGAAACACCATATATTTT.

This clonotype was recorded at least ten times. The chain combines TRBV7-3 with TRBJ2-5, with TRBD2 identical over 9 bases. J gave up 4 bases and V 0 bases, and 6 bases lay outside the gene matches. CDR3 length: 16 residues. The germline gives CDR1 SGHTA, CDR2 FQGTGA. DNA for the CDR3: TGTGCCAGCAGCTTAACGGGCGGGAGGGCCCGAGAGACCCAGTACTTC. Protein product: CASSLTGGRARETQYF. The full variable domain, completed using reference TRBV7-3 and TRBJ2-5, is GAGVSQTPSNKVTEKGKYVELRCDPISGHTALYWYRQSLGQGPEFLIYFQGTGAADDSGLPNDRFFAVRPEGSVSTLKIQRTERGDSAVYLCASSLTGGRARETQYFGPGTRLLVL.

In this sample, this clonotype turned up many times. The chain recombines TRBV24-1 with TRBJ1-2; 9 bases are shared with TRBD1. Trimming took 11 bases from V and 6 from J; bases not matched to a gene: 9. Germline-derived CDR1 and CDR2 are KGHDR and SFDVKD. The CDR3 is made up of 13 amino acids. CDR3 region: CAISSQGAHGYTF. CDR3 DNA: TGTGCCATCTCGTCACAGGGGGCGCATGGCTACACCTTC.